Listed below are T cell receptor beta chains from one sample, sequenced in a study of early T cells in non-severe SARS-CoV-2 infection. Using its own MiXCR run on the 5' RACE reads, TCRdb lists one record per CDR3 protein. The sample lists some 30,000 distinct CDR3 sequences; roughly 5% were seen once. Sequenced: whole blood. The receptors derive from an adult who was a healthcare worker with PCR-confirmed SARS-CoV-2 infection or an uninfected control (not recorded which). Each CDR3 is given with its conserved first and last residue. The D gene is left open where the match is weak. For some rows the clone size is stated as once, few or many, or as a class when expanded; others skip it.

j_gene | abundance | v_gene | d_gene | CDR3aa | CDR3nt
TRBJ1-3 | many | TRBV2 | - | CASSDIPGNTIYF | TGTGCCAGCAGTGATATCCCTGGAAACACCATATATTTT
TRBJ2-1 | - | TRBV10-1 | - | CASSVNRPSSYNEQFF | TGCGCCAGCAGTGTTAATCGACCGAGCTCCTACAATGAGCAGTTCTTC
TRBJ2-5 | - | TRBV7-9 | - | CATASGEYQETQYF | TGTGCCACCGCGTCAGGGGAGTACCAAGAGACCCAGTACTTC
TRBJ2-3 | many | TRBV7-6 | - | CASSLGDTDTQYF | TGTGCCAGCAGCTTAGGGGACACAGATACGCAGTATTTT
TRBJ1-6 | many | TRBV2 | - | CASSESGPYNSPLHF | TGTGCCAGCAGTGAGTCGGGACCGTATAATTCACCCCTCCACTTT
TRBJ2-7 | many | TRBV6-2/TRBV6-3 | TRBD2 | CASSYGGGAFEQYF | TGTGCCAGCAGTTACGGCGGGGGGGCCTTCGAGCAGTACTTC
TRBJ2-7 | - | TRBV6-2/TRBV6-3 | TRBD2 | CASSPGLAGAVQYF | TGTGCCAGCAGTCCCGGGCTAGCGGGAGCGGTGCAGTACTTC
TRBJ2-7 | many | TRBV7-6 | TRBD1 | CASSLVGQSTYEQYF | TGTGCCAGCAGCTTAGTGGGACAGTCAACCTACGAGCAGTACTTC
TRBJ1-1 | few | TRBV2 | - | CASSEFEGSTEAFF | TGTGCCAGCAGTGAATTCGAGGGGAGCACTGAAGCTTTCTTT
TRBJ2-7 | many | TRBV18 | - | CASSTTWESYEQYF | TGTGCCAGCTCGACCACTTGGGAGTCCTACGAGCAGTACTTC
TRBJ2-3 | few | TRBV7-9 | - | CASSFTTTDTQYF | TGTGCCAGCAGCTTTACTACCACAGATACGCAGTATTTT
TRBJ2-7 | many | TRBV20-1 | - | CSARPGDYEQYF | TGCAGTGCTAGGCCAGGGGACTACGAGCAGTACTTC
TRBJ1-6 | many | TRBV7-3 | TRBD1 | CASAGTGSWNSPLHF | TGTGCCAGCGCTGGGACAGGGTCATGGAATTCACCCCTCCACTTT
TRBJ2-7 | few | TRBV7-3 | - | CASSKGMTYEQYF | TGTGCCAGCAGCAAAGGGATGACCTACGAGCAGTACTTC
TRBJ2-1 | few | TRBV6-6 | - | CASRPRGGGSYNEQFF | TGTGCCAGCAGGCCGCGGGGAGGGGGTTCCTACAATGAGCAGTTCTTC
TRBJ2-7 | many | TRBV30 | TRBD2 | CAWSVGLAKYEQYF | TGTGCCTGGAGTGTAGGACTAGCGAAATACGAGCAGTACTTC
TRBJ2-3 | - | TRBV28 | - | CASSPTLPNTQYF | TGTGCCAGCAGTCCCACTCTCCCGAATACGCAGTATTTT
TRBJ2-5 | many | TRBV15 | TRBD1 | CATSRGGNRGIQETQYF | TGTGCCACCAGCAGAGGTGGGAACAGGGGGATCCAAGAGACCCAGTACTTC
TRBJ2-3 | - | TRBV2 | - | CASMRQDLTDTQYF | TGTGCCAGCATGAGACAGGACCTCACAGATACGCAGTATTTT
TRBJ2-3 | few | TRBV4-2 | - | CASSQVGDAGTDTQYF | TGTGCCAGCAGCCAAGTGGGGGATGCCGGCACAGATACGCAGTATTTT
TRBJ2-7 | many | TRBV7-6 | - | CASSWTAPGEQYF | TGTGCCAGCAGCTGGACTGCGCCAGGCGAGCAGTACTTC
TRBJ1-2 | many | TRBV12-3/TRBV12-4 | TRBD1 | CASYRDSYGYTF | TGTGCCAGCTACCGGGACAGCTATGGCTACACCTTC
TRBJ2-7 | few | TRBV19 | - | CASSIDVRSYEQYF | TGTGCCAGTAGTATCGACGTCAGGTCCTACGAGCAGTACTTC
TRBJ1-1 | many | TRBV24-1 | TRBD1 | CATSDSGTGEAFF | TGTGCCACCAGTGATTCCGGGACAGGGGAAGCTTTCTTT
TRBJ2-5 | many | TRBV6-5 | TRBD2 | CASRGTTGTQYF | TGTGCCAGCAGGGGGACTACTGGGACCCAGTACTTC
TRBJ1-2 | many | TRBV7-9 | - | CASSLEASGSSYYGYTF | TGTGCCAGCAGCTTAGAGGCTAGTGGCAGTTCTTACTATGGCTACACCTTC
TRBJ1-2 | - | TRBV2 | - | CASWEGHGYTF | TGTGCCAGCTGGGAGGGGCATGGCTACACCTTC
TRBJ1-4 | many | TRBV6-5 | TRBD1 | CASSSLTGPPEKLFF | TGTGCCAGCAGTTCGCTGACAGGGCCCCCTGAAAAACTGTTTTTT
TRBJ2-2 | - | TRBV12-3/TRBV12-4 | - | CASSDRLPNTGELFF | TGTGCCAGCAGCGACAGGCTACCGAACACCGGGGAGCTGTTTTTT
TRBJ1-2 | medium-sized | TRBV29-1 | TRBD1 | CSVRKGQTYGYTF | TGCAGCGTTAGAAAGGGACAGACCTATGGCTACACCTTC
TRBJ2-2 | - | TRBV11-2 | - | CASTGDTGELFF | TGTGCCAGCACCGGGGACACCGGGGAGCTGTTTTTT
TRBJ2-2 | many | TRBV6-5 | - | CASSAPRGARGFRITGELFF | TGTGCCAGCAGTGCGCCTAGGGGCGCCCGGGGCTTTCGGATCACCGGGGAGCTGTTTTTT
TRBJ2-7 | many | TRBV5-1 | TRBD1 | CASSLGTGGDEQYF | TGCGCCAGCAGCTTGGGGACAGGGGGCGACGAGCAGTACTTC
TRBJ1-2 | - | TRBV11-3 | - | CASSSSGARDYGYTF | TGTGCCAGCAGCTCGTCGGGGGCGCGCGACTATGGCTACACCTTC
TRBJ2-3 | - | TRBV5-1 | - | CASSSQATGTDTQYF | TGCGCCAGCAGCTCACAAGCGACGGGCACAGATACGCAGTATTTT